This T cell receptor beta chain was sequenced in a study of blood T cells in healthy people across ages. Worth noting for this clonotype: Just one base apart from a much larger clone, this may be a read error.

The CDR3 covers 13 residues. Through a sample-barcoded 5' primer and a J-beta primer mix, a second PCR was run for roughly 6 to 12 cycles. TCRdb re-called the 5' RACE reads with MiXCR, one entry per CDR3 protein. The sample lists 800,000 to 1,300,000 distinct CDR3 sequences, roughly 24% occurring once. The same sample was also studied in work on T cells of mothers and their children.

The rearrangement links TRBV21-1 to TRBJ1-4; the table names TRBD1, a call not compared with the DNA. TRBV21-1 represents a pseudogene. The source material was blood. This receptor was obtained from a girl aged 2 to 9 in good health. The CDR3 reads CASRRTGRAKLFF. In DNA form, the CDR3 reads TGTGCCAGCAGACGGACAGGGAGGGCAAAACTGTTTTTT.